This entry features one TCR beta chain sequence. Seattle participants joined during active infection and were tracked over time. These data come from a study of blood T cell repertoires in COVID-19. Original processing methods: Counts of nucleated cells, estimated from reference gene primer amplification, were obtained. Produced via immunoSEQ multiplex PCR; TCRdb's table is partial and in-frame only. From that table come the V and J calls and clone size; the DNA was used to work out D and trimming. The sample lists about 200,000 clones, 94% occurring once. CDR1 is SNHLY, CDR2 FYNNEI, per germline. Between the trimmed V and J ends, which lost 4 bases and 7 bases, there was a span of 11 bases. The CDR3 spans 12 residues.

The sequence was obtained from a man in his thirties or forties with COVID-19, enrolled during active disease. Sample: peripheral blood. The J gene is TRBJ2-7, the V gene TRBV2; D remains unclear. CDR3 DNA: TGTGCCAGCAGTGGCGCCGCCGGGGAGCAGTACTTC. It yields the protein CASSGAAGEQYF.